This record concerns one T cell receptor beta chain sequence. The data were obtained in a study of blood T cell repertoires in COVID-19. Study-wide context: The study drew acute and convalescent COVID-19 samples from the United States, Italy and Spain. T cells, B-cell-depleted T cells, or PBMCs supplied cDNA or gDNA.

Data came from immunoSEQ multiplex PCR; TCRdb stores just in-frame clones and leaves some out. This table holds about 78,000 clones, 90% found once. The CDR3 is 13 residues long. Trimming left V 3 bases short and J 2 bases short, with 9 bases between. The germline V gene encodes CDR1 SGHNT and CDR2 YYREEE (reference sequence). The chain recombines TRBV5-4 with TRBJ2-7; D is uncertain. The sequenced sample consisted of peripheral blood. The clonotype originates from a woman aged 50 to 60 in a cohort sampled during active COVID-19. CDR3: CASSSAGAYEQYF. CDR3 nucleotide sequence: TGTGCCAGCAGCTCGGCAGGCGCCTACGAGCAGTACTTC.